Listed below are T cell receptor beta chains from one sample, sequenced in a study of cytomegalovirus exposure and HLA in healthy donors. The repertoire was sequenced with immunoSEQ multiplex PCR; TCRdb's copy has only in-frame clones and lacks some. In the table there are about 180,000 clones, roughly 82% of which are singletons. Sequenced material: PBMCs. These receptors all come from a man aged 35 to 55 in good health and CMV-seronegative. CDR3s include the opening cysteine and the closing phenylalanine or tryptophan. The D gene is left open where the match is weak.

CDR3 protein,CDR3 DNA,D gene,J gene,V gene
CATSRDGHVNYGYTF,TGTGCCACCAGCAGAGATGGGCACGTGAACTATGGCTACACCTTC,-,TRBJ1-2,TRBV15
CASSAGQGLDGYTF,TGTGCCAGCAGCGCTGGACAGGGCTTGGATGGCTACACCTTC,TRBD1,TRBJ1-2,TRBV7-3
CASSSWDRDFANTGELFF,TGTGCCAGCAGCTCCTGGGACAGGGATTTCGCGAACACCGGGGAGCTGTTTTTT,TRBD1,TRBJ2-2,TRBV13
CAISATTTYEQYF,TGTGCCATCAGTGCCACAACCACCTACGAGCAGTACTTC,-,TRBJ2-7,TRBV10-3
CASSESGRRGGNTGELFF,TGTGCCAGCAGTGAATCGGGGCGGCGGGGGGGGAACACCGGGGAGCTGTTTTTT,TRBD2,TRBJ2-2,TRBV2
CASSVALAGYNEQFF,TGTGCCAGCAGCGTAGCTCTGGCAGGCTACAATGAGCAGTTCTTC,-,TRBJ2-1,TRBV9
CAWSRSGRSYEQYF,TGTGCCTGGAGCCGTAGCGGGAGAAGCTACGAGCAGTACTTC,TRBD2,TRBJ2-7,TRBV30
CASSTLGANYGYTF,TGTGCCAGCAGCACCTTGGGGGCCAACTATGGCTACACCTTC,-,TRBJ1-2,TRBV7-2
CASSYGTGGNYGYTF,TGTGCCAGCAGTTACGGGACAGGGGGCAACTATGGCTACACCTTC,TRBD1,TRBJ1-2,TRBV27
CASSYVRGGQPQHF,TGTGCCAGCAGTTACGTCAGGGGTGGCCAGCCCCAGCATTTT,-,TRBJ1-5,TRBV6-5
CASIRQGPQLLETQYF,TGTGCCAGCATCCGACAGGGGCCTCAATTATTAGAGACCCAGTACTTC,TRBD1,TRBJ2-5,TRBV6-6
CASSLARSRGGNYGYTF,TGTGCCAGCAGCTTAGCGCGGTCCAGGGGCGGTAACTATGGCTACACCTTC,-,TRBJ1-2,TRBV7-2